The rows below give T cell receptor beta chains drawn from one sample of a study of blood T cells in healthy people across ages. TCRdb itself ran the 5' RACE reads through MiXCR, one entry per CDR3 protein. The table includes around 1,000,000 distinct CDR3 sequences, 20% to 25% detected once. This sample was shared with a second study, whose subject was T cells of mothers and their children.

The sample consisted of blood. The source is a girl aged 2-10 years in good health. Each CDR3 is given with its conserved first and last residue. The D gene is left open where the match is weak. Rows may omit the clone size; those that give it use once, few, many or a size class.

clone_size j_call v_call d_call cdr3_aa cdr3_nt
. TRBJ2-5 TRBV12-3/TRBV12-4 . CASSLGQNYGETQYF TGTGCCAGCAGTTTAGGGCAGAACTACGGGGAGACCCAGTACTTC
few TRBJ2-7 TRBV5-1 TRBD2 CASRRPGLAGDSYEQYF TGCGCCAGCCGCCGACCTGGGCTAGCGGGAGATTCCTACGAGCAGTACTTC
. TRBJ2-5 TRBV29-1 . CSVDFQETQYF TGCAGCGTGGACTTCCAAGAGACCCAGTACTTC
. TRBJ1-1 TRBV29-1 . CSTGGTEAFF TGCAGCACCGGAGGGACTGAAGCTTTCTTT
. TRBJ2-3 TRBV20-1 TRBD1 CSARGWDRNPDTQYF TGCAGTGCTAGAGGGTGGGACAGAAACCCAGATACGCAGTATTTT
few TRBJ2-5 TRBV27 . CASSLTEGGETQYF TGTGCCAGCAGTTTAACGGAGGGGGGAGAGACCCAGTACTTC
. TRBJ1-5 TRBV7-2 . CASSWQSNQPQHF TGTGCCAGCAGCTGGCAGAGCAATCAGCCCCAGCATTTT
few TRBJ2-5 TRBV5-1 . CASSLAMREQTQYF TGCGCCAGCAGCTTGGCAATGAGGGAGCAGACCCAGTACTTC
. TRBJ2-1 TRBV20-1 TRBD1 CSAGDSNEQFF TGCAGTGCCGGGGACAGCAATGAGCAGTTCTTC
few TRBJ2-5 TRBV11-2 . CASSFPSEETQYF TGTGCCAGCAGCTTCCCTAGCGAAGAGACCCAGTACTTC
. TRBJ2-1 TRBV7-8 . CASSSRPGKNYNEQFF TGTGCCAGCAGCTCCCGCCCCGGAAAAAATTACAATGAGCAGTTCTTC
. TRBJ1-6 TRBV3-1 . CASSQGEGRLHF TGTGCCAGCAGCCAAGGCGAGGGGCGCCTCCACTTT
. TRBJ2-7 TRBV6-2/TRBV6-3 . CASSYRSYEQYF TGTGCCAGCAGTTACAGGTCCTACGAGCAGTACTTC
few TRBJ2-7 TRBV20-1 TRBD2 CSAPGLAPHYEQYF TGCAGTGCTCCTGGACTAGCCCCTCACTACGAGCAGTACTTC
few TRBJ2-1 TRBV21-1 . CASSKFGGFRDEQFF TGTGCCAGCAGCAAATTTGGGGGCTTTAGGGATGAGCAGTTCTTC
. TRBJ2-3 TRBV4-3 . CASSQDTGTTLYTQYF TGCGCCAGCAGCCAAGATACAGGGACTACCCTTTATACGCAGTATTTT
. TRBJ2-5 TRBV7-9 . CASSPSIQETQYF TGTGCCAGCAGCCCCAGCATTCAAGAGACCCAGTACTTC
few TRBJ2-7 TRBV12-5 . CASGLVNRARDEQYF TGTGCTAGTGGTTTGGTAAACAGGGCTCGCGACGAGCAGTACTTC
. TRBJ2-7 TRBV25-1 . CASSGNLLLSSGEQYF TGTGCCAGCAGTGGAAATCTACTCTTGTCCTCGGGGGAGCAGTACTTC
few TRBJ2-2 TRBV3-1 . CASSQGPQANTGELFF TGTGCCAGCAGCCAAGGTCCCCAGGCCAACACCGGGGAGCTGTTTTTT
. TRBJ2-1 TRBV11-1 . CASSLDLSGNEQFF TGTGCCAGCAGCTTAGACCTATCTGGGAATGAGCAGTTCTTC
. TRBJ1-2 TRBV4-3 . CASSQVEGYTF TGCGCCAGCAGCCAAGTGGAGGGCTACACCTTC
. TRBJ2-1 TRBV20-1 TRBD2 CSAMLAGGNEQFF TGCAGTGCTATGCTAGCGGGAGGCAATGAGCAGTTCTTC
few TRBJ1-1 TRBV29-1 TRBD1 CSAGDRVKTEAFF TGCAGCGCCGGGGACAGGGTAAAAACTGAAGCTTTCTTT